This TCR beta chain originates from a study of PD-1 blockade in classical Hodgkin lymphoma. Study-level findings and limits: Newly diagnosed patients and complete responders had comparable diversity at baseline. Possible causes of repertoire differences, disease activity or prior therapy, remain undefined. Some patients started nivolumab under 1 year after ASCT, and they were excluded.

Comments on this clone: Its antigen is unknown.

After autologous stem cell transplantation all patients relapsed, and prior brentuximab vedotin exposure differed between cohorts. Best responses included complete response and partial response; otherwise, the best response was progressive disease. CDR3 length: 12 amino acids. The germline V and J ends were trimmed by 10 bases and 8 bases, with 17 bases remaining between them. The germline gives CDR1 WNHNN, CDR2 SYGVQD (reference sequence). Only in-frame clones appear in the TCRdb table, and some are missing; sequencing was by immunoSEQ multiplex PCR. The sample contains over 15,000 clones, 70% to 85% of which appear only once.

Here the sequenced sample was peripheral blood mononuclear cells (PBMCs), taken at baseline. J is TRBJ1-1 and V is TRBV10-1; no firm D call. The clonotype comes from a human donor with classical Hodgkin lymphoma. CDR3 region: CATALDGSEAFF. CDR3 nucleotide sequence: TGCGCCACCGCTCTAGACGGCTCCGAAGCTTTCTTT.